Below, one T cell receptor beta chain is given with its context. In Seattle, patients joined the study during active infection and were tracked longitudinally. Germline V lookup: CDR1 KGHDR, CDR2 SFDVKD. CDR3 length equals 14 residues. V was trimmed by 3 bases and J by 2 bases, leaving 8 bases between them. Per the study methods: Amplification of reference gene primers provided the estimated nucleated cell counts. Sequencing was performed with immunoSEQ multiplex PCR; in TCRdb, only in-frame clones are kept and a portion is missing. The DNA gave D and trimming, while V, J and clone size come from that table. The data contain 150,000 to 200,000 clones, around 93% of them singletons. This entry is derived from a study of blood T cell repertoires in COVID-19. Study-wide background: Some COVID-19 samples were acute and others convalescent; all came from the United States, Italy and Spain. The cDNA or gDNA used as material had been derived from T cells, B-cell-depleted T cells, or PBMCs.

Specimen: peripheral blood. The receptor was isolated from a man aged 25 to 45 with COVID-19, enrolled during active disease. The chain links TRBV24-1 to TRBJ2-3, with unresolved D. CDR3: CATSDPLPTDTQYF. The CDR3 coding sequence is TGTGCCACCAGTGATCCACTTCCCACAGATACGCAGTATTTT.